These T cell receptor beta chains were read from a single sample in a study of blood T cells in healthy people across ages. MiXCR, applied by TCRdb to the 5' RACE reads, yields one record per CDR3 protein. The data contain fewer than 800,000 distinct CDR3 sequences, approximately 50% of them singletons. Sequencing was done on a sample of blood. The receptors were sampled from a woman aged 55 to 70 in good health. CDR3s include the opening cysteine and the closing phenylalanine or tryptophan. A D gene is named only where the DNA matches it firmly.

V gene,D gene,CDR3 protein
TRBV29-1,TRBD1,CSVEGGQGALLDTQYF
TRBV20-1,TRBD2,CSARTSGRYNEQFF
TRBV24-1,.,CATSDNGLPTFNEQFF
TRBV20-1,.,CSARRSPKAGKDEQFF
TRBV6-2/TRBV6-3,TRBD2,CASGGGRNYNEQFF
TRBV29-1,.,CSVAGRLAQNNEQYF
TRBV15,TRBD1,CATRLTGTGSWETQYF
TRBV2,.,CASNAGHLDNSPLHF
TRBV5-1,.,CASSLGAEAYNEQFF
TRBV7-2,.,CARSLGAAGLGADTQYF
TRBV7-9,TRBD2,CASSLGLAGSWTDTQYF
TRBV5-4,.,CASSPAIGSGDTQYF
TRBV9,TRBD1,CASSVTGVSNQPQHF
TRBV4-3,.,CASSQDWRSSYEQYF
TRBV29-1,TRBD2,CSVGVLSSGRHGNEQYF
TRBV29-1,.,CSPPASLRTFYEQYF
TRBV29-1,.,CSVVPGTEAFF
TRBV18,TRBD1,CASSPNRGSGANVLTF
TRBV7-2,.,CASSLSPTSYNEQFF
TRBV6-4,.,CASSRQASNTGELFF
TRBV7-2,TRBD2,CASSLTSGSPNEQFF
TRBV6-2/TRBV6-3,.,CASSYSKVADTQYF